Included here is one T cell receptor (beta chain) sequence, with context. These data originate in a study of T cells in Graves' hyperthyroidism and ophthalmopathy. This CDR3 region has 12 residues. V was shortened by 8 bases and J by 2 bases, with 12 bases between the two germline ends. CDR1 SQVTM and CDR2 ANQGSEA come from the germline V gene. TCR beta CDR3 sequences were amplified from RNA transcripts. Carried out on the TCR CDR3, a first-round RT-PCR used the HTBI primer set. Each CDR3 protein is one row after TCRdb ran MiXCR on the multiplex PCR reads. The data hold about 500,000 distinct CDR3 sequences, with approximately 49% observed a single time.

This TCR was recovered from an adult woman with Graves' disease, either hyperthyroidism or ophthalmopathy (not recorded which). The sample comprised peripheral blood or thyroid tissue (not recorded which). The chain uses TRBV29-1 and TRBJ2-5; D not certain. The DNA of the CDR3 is TGCAGCTTCGGCGGAGTACAAGAGACCCAGTACTTC. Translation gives CSFGGVQETQYF. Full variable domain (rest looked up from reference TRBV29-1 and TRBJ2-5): SAVISQKPSRDICQRGTSLTIQCQVDSQVTMMFWYRQQPGQSLTLIATANQGSEATYESGFVIDKFPISRPNLTFSTLTVSNMSPEDSSIYLCSFGGVQETQYFGPGTRLLVL.